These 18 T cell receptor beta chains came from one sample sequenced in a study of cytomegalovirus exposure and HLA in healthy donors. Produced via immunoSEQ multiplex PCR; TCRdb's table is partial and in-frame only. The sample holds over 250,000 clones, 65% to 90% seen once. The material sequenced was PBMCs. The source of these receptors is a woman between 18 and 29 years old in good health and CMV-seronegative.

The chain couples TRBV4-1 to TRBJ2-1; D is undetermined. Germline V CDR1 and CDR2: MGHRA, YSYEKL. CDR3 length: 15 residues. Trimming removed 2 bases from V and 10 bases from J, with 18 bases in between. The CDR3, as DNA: TGCGCCAGCAGCCAAATAAGCGTTCGCTCGGAAGAGCAGTTCTTC. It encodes CASSQISVRSEEQFF.

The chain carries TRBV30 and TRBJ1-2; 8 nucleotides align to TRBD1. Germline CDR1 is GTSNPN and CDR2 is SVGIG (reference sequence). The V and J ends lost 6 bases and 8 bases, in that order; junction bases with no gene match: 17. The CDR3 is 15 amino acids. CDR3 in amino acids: CACTTAGGHPGGYTF. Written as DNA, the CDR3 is TGTGCCTGCACTACGGCAGGGGGCCACCCCGGCGGCTACACCTTC.

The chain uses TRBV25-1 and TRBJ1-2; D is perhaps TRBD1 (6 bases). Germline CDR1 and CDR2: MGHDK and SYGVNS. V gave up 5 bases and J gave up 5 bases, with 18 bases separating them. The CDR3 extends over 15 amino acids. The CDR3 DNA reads TGTGCCAGCAGTCGCCAGGGCACAGGGCGGTATGGCTACACCTTC. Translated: CASSRQGTGRYGYTF.

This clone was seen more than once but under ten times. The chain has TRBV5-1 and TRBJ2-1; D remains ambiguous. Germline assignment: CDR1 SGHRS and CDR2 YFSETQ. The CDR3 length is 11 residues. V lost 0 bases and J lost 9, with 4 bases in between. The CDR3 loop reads CASSLDSEQFF. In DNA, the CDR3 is TGCGCCAGCAGCTTGGACAGTGAGCAGTTCTTC.

CDR3 nucleotide sequence: TGTGCCAGCAGCTTGTATCCGGGAGATACGCAGTATTTT. Amino acid sequence: CASSLYPGDTQYF. The chain recombines TRBV5-6 with TRBJ2-3; D is uncertain. This CDR3 contains 13 residues. V lost 1 base, J lost 5 bases, and 8 bases lay in between. Germline V gives CDR1 SGHDT, CDR2 YYEEEE.

The CDR3 DNA sequence: TGCGCCAGCAGCTTGGAGAGGGTAGTTGAAGCTTTCTTT. Translating gives CASSLERVVEAFF. This chain uses TRBV5-1 with TRBJ1-1; no clear D. This CDR3 region has 13 residues. Germline V lookup: CDR1 SGHRS, CDR2 YFSETQ. V gave up 0 bases and J gave up 7 bases, with 10 bases separating them.

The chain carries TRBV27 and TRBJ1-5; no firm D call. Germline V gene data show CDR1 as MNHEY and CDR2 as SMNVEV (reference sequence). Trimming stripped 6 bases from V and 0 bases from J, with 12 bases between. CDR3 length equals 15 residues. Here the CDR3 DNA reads TGTGCCAGCAGACCCGACGGGGTTAGCAATCAGCCCCAGCATTTT. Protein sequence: CASRPDGVSNQPQHF.

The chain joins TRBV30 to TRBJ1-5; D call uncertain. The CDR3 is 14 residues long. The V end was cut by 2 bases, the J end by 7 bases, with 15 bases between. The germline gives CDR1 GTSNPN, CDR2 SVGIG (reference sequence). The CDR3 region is CAWSSGRLMQPQHF. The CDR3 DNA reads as TGTGCCTGGAGTTCCGGCAGGCTCATGCAGCCCCAGCATTTT.

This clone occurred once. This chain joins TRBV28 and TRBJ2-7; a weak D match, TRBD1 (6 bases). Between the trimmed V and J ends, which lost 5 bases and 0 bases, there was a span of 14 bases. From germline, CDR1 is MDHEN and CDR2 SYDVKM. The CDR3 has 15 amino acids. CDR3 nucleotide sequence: TGTGCCAGCAGTGGCCCAGGGGCCTCCTCCTACGAGCAGTACTTC. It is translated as CASSGPGASSYEQYF.

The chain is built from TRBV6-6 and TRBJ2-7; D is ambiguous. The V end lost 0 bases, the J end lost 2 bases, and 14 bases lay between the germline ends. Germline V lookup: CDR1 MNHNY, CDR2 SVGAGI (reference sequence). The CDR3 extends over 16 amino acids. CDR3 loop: CASSYSTVRTTYEQYF. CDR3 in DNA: TGTGCCAGCAGTTACTCTACGGTTCGAACGACCTACGAGCAGTACTTC.

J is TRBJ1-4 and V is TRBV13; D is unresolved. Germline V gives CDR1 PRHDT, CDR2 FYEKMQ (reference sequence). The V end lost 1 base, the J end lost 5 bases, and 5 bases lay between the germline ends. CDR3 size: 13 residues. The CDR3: CASSLAGNEKLFF. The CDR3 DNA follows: TGTGCCAGCAGCTTAGCGGGGAATGAAAAACTGTTTTTT.

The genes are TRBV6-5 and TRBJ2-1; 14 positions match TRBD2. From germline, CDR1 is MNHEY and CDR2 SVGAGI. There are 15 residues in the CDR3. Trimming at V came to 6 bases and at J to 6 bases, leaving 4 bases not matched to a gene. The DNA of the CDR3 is TGTGCCAGCAGAAGGACTAGCGGGGGGCTCAATGAGCAGTTCTTC. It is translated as CASRRTSGGLNEQFF.

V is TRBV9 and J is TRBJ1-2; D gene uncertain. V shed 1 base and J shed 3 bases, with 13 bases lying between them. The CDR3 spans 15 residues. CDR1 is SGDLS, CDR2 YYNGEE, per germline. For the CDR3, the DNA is TGTGCCAGCAGCGTAAATCCTCAGAAAGACTATGGCTACACCTTC. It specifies CASSVNPQKDYGYTF.

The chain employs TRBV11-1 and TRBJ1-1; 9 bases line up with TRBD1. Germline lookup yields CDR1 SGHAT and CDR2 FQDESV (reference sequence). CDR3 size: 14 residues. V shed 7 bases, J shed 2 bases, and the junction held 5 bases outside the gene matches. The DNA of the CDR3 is TGTGCCAGCACACTGGGACAGGGTAACACTGAAGCTTTCTTT. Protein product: CASTLGQGNTEAFF.

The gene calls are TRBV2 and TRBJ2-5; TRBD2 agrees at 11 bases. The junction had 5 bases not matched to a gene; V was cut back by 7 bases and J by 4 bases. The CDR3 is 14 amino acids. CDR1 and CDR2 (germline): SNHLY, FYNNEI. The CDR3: CASIGGTSGETQYF. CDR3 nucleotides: TGTGCCAGCATCGGAGGGACTAGCGGAGAGACCCAGTACTTC.

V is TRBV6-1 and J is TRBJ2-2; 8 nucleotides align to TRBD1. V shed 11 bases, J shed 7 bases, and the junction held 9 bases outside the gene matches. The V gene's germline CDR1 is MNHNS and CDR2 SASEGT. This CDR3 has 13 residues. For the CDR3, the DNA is TGTGCCGGAAGGACAGGGATCGACGGGGAGCTGTTTTTT. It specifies CAGRTGIDGELFF.

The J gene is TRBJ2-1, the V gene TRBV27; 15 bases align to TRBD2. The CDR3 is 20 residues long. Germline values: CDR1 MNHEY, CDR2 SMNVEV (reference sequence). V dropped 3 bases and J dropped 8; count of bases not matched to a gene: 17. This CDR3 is CASSFGGRGLAGGPWDEQFF. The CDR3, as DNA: TGTGCCAGCAGTTTTGGTGGGAGGGGACTAGCGGGAGGCCCTTGGGATGAGCAGTTCTTC.

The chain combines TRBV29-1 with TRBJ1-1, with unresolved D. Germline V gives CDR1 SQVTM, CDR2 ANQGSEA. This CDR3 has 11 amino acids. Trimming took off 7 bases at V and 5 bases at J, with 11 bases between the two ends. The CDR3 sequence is CSGETRTEAFF. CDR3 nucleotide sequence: TGCAGCGGAGAGACACGGACTGAAGCTTTCTTT.